This T cell receptor beta chain was sequenced for a study of blood T cell repertoires in COVID-19. On the study more broadly: In each case, the material was cDNA or gDNA derived from T cells, B-cell-depleted T cells, or PBMCs.

Per the original data handling: Reference gene primer amplification gave estimated nucleated cell counts. Data came from immunoSEQ multiplex PCR; TCRdb stores just in-frame clones and leaves some out. D and trimming were read from the DNA, whereas the V and J calls and clone size are those reported in that table. The sample yields about 78,000 clones, roughly 87% seen once. This CDR3 is built from 14 residues. Trimming removed 6 bases from V and 7 bases from J, with 15 bases in between. Germline CDR1 reads WNHNN; CDR2 reads SYGVQD (reference sequence). Sequenced input: peripheral blood. The J gene is TRBJ2-2, the V gene TRBV10-1; D gene uncertain. The receptor's source is a woman in her fifties or sixties in a cohort sampled during active COVID-19. The CDR3 nucleotides are TGCGCCAGCAGAGCCGACACCCTGGGCGGGGAGCTGTTTTTT. Translated: CASRADTLGGELFF.